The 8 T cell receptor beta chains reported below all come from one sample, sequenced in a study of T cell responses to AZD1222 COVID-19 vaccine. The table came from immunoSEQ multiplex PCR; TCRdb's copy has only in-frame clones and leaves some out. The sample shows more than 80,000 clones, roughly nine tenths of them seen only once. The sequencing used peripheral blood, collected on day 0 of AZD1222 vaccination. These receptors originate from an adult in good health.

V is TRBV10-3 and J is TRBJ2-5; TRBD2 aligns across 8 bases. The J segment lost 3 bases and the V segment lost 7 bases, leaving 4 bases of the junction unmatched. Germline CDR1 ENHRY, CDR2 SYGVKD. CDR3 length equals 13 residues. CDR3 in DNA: TGTGCCATCAAAAAAGCGGGAGAAGAGACCCAGTACTTC. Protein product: CAIKKAGEETQYF.

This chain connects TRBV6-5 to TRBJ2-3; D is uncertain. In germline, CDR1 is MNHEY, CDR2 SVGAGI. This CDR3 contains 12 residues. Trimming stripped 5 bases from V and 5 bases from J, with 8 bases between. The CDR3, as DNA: TGTGCCAGCAGTCGCTCTAGAGATACGCAGTATTTT. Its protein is CASSRSRDTQYF.

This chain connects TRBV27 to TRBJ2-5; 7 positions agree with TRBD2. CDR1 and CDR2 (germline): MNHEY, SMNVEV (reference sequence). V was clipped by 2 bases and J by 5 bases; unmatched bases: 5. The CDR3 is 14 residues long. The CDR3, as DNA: TGTGCCAGCAGTTTAGCGGGAGTGAAGGAGACCCAGTACTTC. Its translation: CASSLAGVKETQYF.

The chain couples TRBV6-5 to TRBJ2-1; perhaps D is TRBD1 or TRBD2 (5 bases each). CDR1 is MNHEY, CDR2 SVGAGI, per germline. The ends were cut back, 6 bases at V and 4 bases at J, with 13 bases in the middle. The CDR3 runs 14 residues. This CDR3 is CASSSGTEYNEQFF. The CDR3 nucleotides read TGTGCCAGCAGCTCCGGGACCGAATACAATGAGCAGTTCTTC.

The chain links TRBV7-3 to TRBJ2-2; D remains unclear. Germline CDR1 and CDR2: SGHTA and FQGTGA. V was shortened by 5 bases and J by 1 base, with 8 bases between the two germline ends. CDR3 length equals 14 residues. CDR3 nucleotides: TGTGCCAGCAGCCCCAAGGGGAACACCGGGGAGCTGTTTTTT. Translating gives CASSPKGNTGELFF.

The DNA for the CDR3 is TGCGCCAGCAGCTCCCTATCCGGGACAGGGTATAGCACTGAAGCTTTCTTT. Amino acids: CASSSLSGTGYSTEAFF. The rearrangement links TRBV5-1 to TRBJ1-1, with 9 nucleotides matching TRBD1. J lost 4 bases, V lost 3 bases, and 13 bases had no gene match. This CDR3 has 17 amino acids. The germline CDR1 and CDR2 sequences are SGHRS and YFSETQ.

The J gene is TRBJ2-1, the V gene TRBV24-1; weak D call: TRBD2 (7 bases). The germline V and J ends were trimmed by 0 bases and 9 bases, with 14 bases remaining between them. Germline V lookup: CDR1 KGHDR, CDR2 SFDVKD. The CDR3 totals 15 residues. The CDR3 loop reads CATSDLETGRGEQFF. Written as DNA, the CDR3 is TGTGCCACCAGTGATTTGGAAACAGGGAGGGGTGAGCAGTTCTTC.

Here the CDR3 DNA reads TGTGCCAGCTCACCACAGGACAGCCTTCCGGAGACCCAGTACTTC. It codes for CASSPQDSLPETQYF. The rearrangement uses TRBV18 and TRBJ2-5, with D possibly TRBD1 on 6 matching bases. Trimming shortened V by 1 base and J by 5 bases, and 14 bases separated the two germline ends. The V gene's germline CDR1 is KGHSH and CDR2 LQKENI. CDR3 length equals 15 residues.